Each of the 2 T cell receptor beta chains below was sequenced from the same sample in a study of cytomegalovirus exposure and HLA in healthy donors. Amplification used 60 Vbeta primers and 13 Jbeta primers. Profiling relied on immunoSEQ multiplex PCR, and the TCRdb table lists in-frame clones only, not all of them. The table lists 210,000 or so clones, about 90% of them singletons, with 1.3% in the top ten. Sequencing was done on a sample of PBMCs. The receptors originated from a young man in good health and CMV-seronegative.

V usage is TRBV15 and J usage is TRBJ1-6; D is unclear. Deletions cut 0 bases from V and 8 bases from J, with 5 bases between. Germline V CDR1 and CDR2: LNHNV, YYDKDF (reference sequence). The CDR3 consists of 13 residues. CDR3 nucleotides: TGTGCCACCAGCAGAGAAGCCGATTCACCCCTCCACTTT. It specifies CATSREADSPLHF.

The chain employs TRBV10-1 and TRBJ1-1, with TRBD1 as a possible D gene (6 bases). V lost 3 bases, J lost 3 bases, and 8 bases lay in between. Germline lookup yields CDR1 WNHNN and CDR2 SYGVQD (reference sequence). The CDR3 is made up of 13 amino acids. DNA for the CDR3: TGCGCCAGCAGTGAATCAGGGGACACTGAAGCTTTCTTT. Translated: CASSESGDTEAFF.